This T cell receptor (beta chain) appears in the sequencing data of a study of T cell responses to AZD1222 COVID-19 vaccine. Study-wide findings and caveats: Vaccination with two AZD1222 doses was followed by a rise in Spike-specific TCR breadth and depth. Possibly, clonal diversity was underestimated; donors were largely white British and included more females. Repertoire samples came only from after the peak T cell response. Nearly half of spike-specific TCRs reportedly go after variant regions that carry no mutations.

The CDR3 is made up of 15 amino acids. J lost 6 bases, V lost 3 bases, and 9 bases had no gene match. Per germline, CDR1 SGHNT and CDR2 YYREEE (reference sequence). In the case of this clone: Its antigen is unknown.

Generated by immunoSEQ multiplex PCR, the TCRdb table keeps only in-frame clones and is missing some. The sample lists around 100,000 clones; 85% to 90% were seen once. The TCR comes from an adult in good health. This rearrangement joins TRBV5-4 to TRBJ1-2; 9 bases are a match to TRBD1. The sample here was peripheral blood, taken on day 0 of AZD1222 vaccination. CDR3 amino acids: CASSSRDRVFDGYTF. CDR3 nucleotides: TGTGCCAGCAGCTCCCGGGACAGGGTTTTTGATGGCTACACCTTC.